This TCR beta chain was captured by sequencing in a study of OX40 agonist ivuxolimab in advanced cancers. The overall study: Participants, 75% to 85% male, averaged around 64 years of age, ranging from roughly 23 to 90. Prior checkpoint blockade (anti-PD-1, anti-PD-L1 or anti-CTLA-4) was permitted; under 50% had it. Study-wide findings and caveats: Specificity for antigen went undetermined in the expanded peripheral T cells. Among the nonresponders, some also had low normalized T-cell clonal expansion.

Points on this clone: Its cognate antigen is unknown.

Assay: immunoSEQ multiplex PCR; the TCRdb copy retains only in-frame clones and omits some. There are 100,000 to 110,000 clones in the sample; around 91% occur only once, and approximately 0.16% lies in the top ten. The source was CD4+ or CD8+ T cells sorted from blood, collected in a trial of the OX40 agonist ivuxolimab. The TCR sequence derives from an adult with an advanced solid tumor such as melanoma, head and neck, liver or kidney cancer.

CDR3 in DNA: TGTGCCAGCAGAGCATCGAGTTACGGAGCCGGGGAGCTGTTTTTT. Encoded protein: CASRASSYGAGELFF. This rearrangement joins TRBV11-3 to TRBJ2-2; D is unclear. Germline assignment: CDR1 SGHNT and CDR2 YENEEA. Deletions cut 6 bases from V and 6 bases from J, with 17 bases between. The CDR3 length is 15 residues.